A selection of T cell receptor beta chains follows, all from one sample in a study of control samples from healthy donors and cancer patients. TCRdb keeps only in-frame clones here, not all; method: immunoSEQ multiplex PCR. The sample has over 45,000 clones; around nine tenths are singletons. The material sequenced was PBMCs. These receptors all stem from a man between 35 and 55 years old with colorectal cancer. CDR3s include the opening cysteine and the closing phenylalanine or tryptophan. Each record gives: clone size, J gene, V gene, D gene, CDR3 protein, CDR3 DNA. A D gene is named only where the DNA matches it firmly. Size values are once, few and many counts, or a class for expanded clones, and some rows have none.

>few|TRBJ2-1|TRBV4-1|TRBD2
CASSQEVLLTSGREQFF
TGCGCCAGCAGCCAAGAAGTTCTCCTCACTAGCGGGAGGGAGCAGTTCTTC
>NA|TRBJ2-5|TRBV10-1|TRBD1
CASSLTGGDRETQYF
TGCGCCAGCAGTTTGACAGGGGGGGACCGAGAGACCCAGTACTTC
>NA|TRBJ2-5|TRBV5-4|NA
CASSYWQGEGTQYF
TGTGCCAGCAGCTATTGGCAGGGAGAGGGGACCCAGTACTTC
>NA|TRBJ2-3|TRBV19|NA
CASSRQEGSTDTQYF
TGTGCCAGTAGTAGGCAGGAAGGGAGCACAGATACGCAGTATTTT
>once|TRBJ2-5|TRBV10-3|NA
CAINSEDRETQYF
TGTGCCATCAATAGCGAAGACCGGGAGACCCAGTACTTC
>NA|TRBJ2-2|TRBV24-1|TRBD2
CATGASGGSGELFF
TGTGCCACCGGGGCTAGCGGGGGCTCCGGGGAGCTGTTTTTT
>few|TRBJ2-7|TRBV4-1|NA
CASSQDPIFNYEQYF
TGCGCCAGCAGCCAAGATCCGATATTCAACTACGAGCAGTACTTC
>NA|TRBJ1-4|TRBV2|NA
CASSEAQGVGEKLFF
TGTGCCAGCAGTGAAGCGCAAGGGGTAGGGGAAAAACTGTTTTTT
>NA|TRBJ2-2|TRBV10-2|NA
CASKGGANTGELFF
TGCGCCAGCAAAGGCGGAGCGAACACCGGGGAGCTGTTTTTT
>NA|TRBJ2-7|TRBV3-1/TRBV3-2|NA
CASSQGWAGAYEQYF
TGTGCCAGCAGCCAAGGGTGGGCAGGGGCCTACGAGCAGTACTTC
>NA|TRBJ2-3|TRBV12-5|NA
CASGLPGTHTDTQYF
TGTGCTAGTGGTTTGCCTGGGACCCACACAGATACGCAGTATTTT
>NA|TRBJ2-5|TRBV7-9|NA
CASSGWGREPKTQYF
TGTGCCAGCAGCGGATGGGGTCGGGAGCCGAAGACCCAGTACTTC
>NA|TRBJ1-5|TRBV30|NA
CAWSEGESNQPQHF
TGTGCCTGGAGTGAGGGGGAATCAAATCAGCCCCAGCATTTT
>NA|TRBJ2-1|TRBV12-3/TRBV12-4|TRBD2
CASRTSGANEQFF
TGTGCCAGTCGGACTAGCGGGGCCAATGAGCAGTTCTTC
>NA|TRBJ1-1|TRBV5-4|NA
CASNRGRTEAFF
TGTGCCAGCAATAGGGGGAGGACTGAAGCTTTCTTT
>NA|TRBJ2-7|TRBV28|TRBD2
CASSLVVAGGPKNEQYF
TGTGCCAGCAGTTTAGTGGTAGCGGGAGGGCCTAAGAACGAGCAGTACTTC
>NA|TRBJ2-7|TRBV11-2|TRBD2
CASSPIRGRPPYEQYF
TGTGCCAGCAGCCCTATTCGCGGGAGGCCCCCGTACGAGCAGTACTTC
>NA|TRBJ2-5|TRBV11-3|NA
CASSPAGAPRAQYF
TGTGCCAGCAGCCCCGCCGGCGCCCCGAGGGCCCAGTACTTC
>NA|TRBJ2-2|TRBV11-3|NA
CATLGVRNTGELFF
TGTGCCACGCTAGGCGTTCGCAACACCGGGGAGCTGTTTTTT
>once|TRBJ1-6|TRBV28|TRBD1
CASSFPTGVGSPLHF
TGTGCCAGCAGTTTCCCCACAGGGGTCGGGTCACCCCTCCACTTT
>NA|TRBJ2-7|TRBV6-5|TRBD2
CASSYSNEGLAGEQYF
TGTGCCAGCAGTTACTCGAATGAAGGACTAGCTGGCGAGCAGTACTTC
>NA|TRBJ2-3|TRBV28|NA
CASSGPNTQYF
TGTGCCAGCAGCGGTCCGAATACGCAGTATTTT
>NA|TRBJ1-1|TRBV6-5|TRBD1
CASSWDRNTEAFF
TGTGCCAGCAGCTGGGACAGGAACACTGAAGCTTTCTTT